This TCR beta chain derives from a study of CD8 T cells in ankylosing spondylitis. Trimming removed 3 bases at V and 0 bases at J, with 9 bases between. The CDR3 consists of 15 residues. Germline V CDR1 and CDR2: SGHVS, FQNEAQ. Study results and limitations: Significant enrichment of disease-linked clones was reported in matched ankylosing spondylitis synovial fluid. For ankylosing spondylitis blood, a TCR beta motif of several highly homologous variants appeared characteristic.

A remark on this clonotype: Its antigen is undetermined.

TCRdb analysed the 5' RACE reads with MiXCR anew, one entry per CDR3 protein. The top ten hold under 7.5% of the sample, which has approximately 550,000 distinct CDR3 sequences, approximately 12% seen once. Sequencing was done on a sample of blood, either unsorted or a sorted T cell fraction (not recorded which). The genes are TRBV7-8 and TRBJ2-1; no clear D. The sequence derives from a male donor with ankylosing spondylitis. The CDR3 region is CASSFQSSSYNEQFF. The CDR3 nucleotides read TGTGCCAGCAGCTTCCAGTCCAGCTCCTACAATGAGCAGTTCTTC.